This T cell receptor (beta chain) comes out of a study of T-cell memory formation after mild COVID-19. The TCR alpha and TCR beta cDNA libraries, bearing sample barcodes and UMIs, were generated by 5'RACE using constant-segment primers. In TCRdb, the 5' RACE reads were re-called with MiXCR into one record per CDR3 protein. In the table there are 300,000 to 400,000 distinct CDR3 sequences, around 20% of which are singletons. This clonotype was observed a few times. Germline V gives CDR1 LNHDA, CDR2 SQIVND (reference sequence). The germline V and J ends were trimmed by 5 bases and 2 bases, with 13 bases remaining between them. CDR3 length: 14 residues.

Sequenced: PBMCs or a T cell subset sorted from them (not recorded which). V gene TRBV19 combines with J gene TRBJ2-7; TRBD2 is a possible D gene (5 bases). The receptor was derived from an adult woman who had mild COVID-19 (a few samples of this study predate the infection). Cell type and time point are not known. The CDR3: CASSPSVRAYEQYF. In nucleotides, the CDR3 is TGTGCCAGTAGTCCGTCGGTGCGGGCCTACGAGCAGTACTTC.